The clone carrying this T cell receptor beta chain has more than one count but fewer than ten. Its antigen remains unknown. The data are from a study of CD8 T cells in ankylosing spondylitis. Study results and caveats: Matched ankylosing spondylitis synovial fluid reportedly showed significant enrichment of disease-linked clones. The disease-linked clones had a CD8+ phenotype and low blood frequencies. Typical of ankylosing spondylitis blood, it appeared, was a TCR beta motif of several highly homologous variants.

This CDR3 is built from 14 residues. The J segment lost 5 bases and the V segment lost 6 bases, leaving 2 bases of the junction unmatched. CDR1 MNHNS and CDR2 SASEGT come from the germline V gene. By quantitative 5'-RACE with molecular barcodes, the TCR beta libraries were made. TCRdb re-called the 5' RACE reads through MiXCR, storing one row per CDR3 protein. The data contain about 140,000 distinct CDR3 sequences, approximately 9.2% of them seen just once; the ten biggest clones take up about 7.1%. V gene TRBV6-1 combines with J gene TRBJ1-6, with 9 bases that match TRBD1. The receptor's source is a male donor with ankylosing spondylitis. What was sequenced was synovial fluid, either unsorted or a sorted T cell fraction (not recorded which). The DNA of the CDR3 is TGTGCCAGCAGGGGGACAGGGAATAATTCACCCCTCCACTTT. It encodes CASRGTGNNSPLHF.